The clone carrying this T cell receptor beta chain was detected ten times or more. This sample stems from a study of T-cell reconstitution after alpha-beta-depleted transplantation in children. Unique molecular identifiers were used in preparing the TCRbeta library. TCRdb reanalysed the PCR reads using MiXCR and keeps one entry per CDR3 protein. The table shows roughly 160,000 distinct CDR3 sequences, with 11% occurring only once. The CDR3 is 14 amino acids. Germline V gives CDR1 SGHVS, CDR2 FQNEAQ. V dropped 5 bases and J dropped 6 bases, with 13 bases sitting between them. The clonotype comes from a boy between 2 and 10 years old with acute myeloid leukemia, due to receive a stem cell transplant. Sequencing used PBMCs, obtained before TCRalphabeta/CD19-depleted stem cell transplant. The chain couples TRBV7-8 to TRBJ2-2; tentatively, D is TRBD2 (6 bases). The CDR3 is CASSVRLDSGELFF. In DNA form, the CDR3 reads TGTGCCAGCAGCGTTAGACTAGACTCCGGGGAGCTGTTTTTT.